A selection of T cell receptor beta chains follows, all from one sample in a study of blood T cell repertoires in COVID-19. Profiled with immunoSEQ multiplex PCR; TCRdb holds only in-frame clones, not every one. Of about 210,000 clones in the sample, roughly 84% were seen once. Sequencing used peripheral blood. The receptors were gathered from a middle-aged man with active or convalescent COVID-19. Both conserved end residues are trimmed from each CDR3. A D gene is named only where the DNA matches it firmly.

v_gene	d_gene	CDR3aa
TRBV12-3/TRBV12-4	TRBD1	ASRGDSNYGYT
TRBV18	TRBD1	ASSPPARDRRTLNYGYT
TRBV6-4	.	ASSRTALSYNEQF
TRBV7-8	TRBD1	ASSLAGQGTQY
TRBV6-2/TRBV6-3	TRBD1	ASSSPRDRLIYGYT
TRBV28	TRBD1	ASSQQQGAGNYGYT
TRBV7-3	.	ASSIPRGSSGNTIY
TRBV6-6	TRBD1	ASSQRQGEEYGYT
TRBV4-1	TRBD1	ASSPDRDQPQH
TRBV7-2	TRBD2	ASSLFLAGAGDTQY
TRBV9	TRBD2	ASSGIGAGEETQY
TRBV11-2	.	ASSFGSGNYNEQF
TRBV7-2	.	ASSKGVNMNTEAF
TRBV7-2	TRBD1	ASSGRTGGPEKLF
TRBV5-1	.	ASSSLPQETQY
TRBV6-2/TRBV6-3	TRBD1	ASSQQGWHSPLH
TRBV6-2/TRBV6-3	TRBD1	ASSPGQGQETQY
TRBV19	.	ASRSGPQGTEAF
TRBV19	.	ASSLKDLSYEQY
TRBV2	.	ASSKRIGELF
TRBV7-3	TRBD2	ASSSSGGLYNEQF
TRBV6-2/TRBV6-3	TRBD2	ASSLSGRDYNEQF
TRBV5-4	TRBD1	ASSEGQNYGYT
TRBV27	.	ASRGHVNSPLH
TRBV11-2	.	ASRPTTGNSPLH
TRBV6-6	TRBD1	ASSTGVGETQY